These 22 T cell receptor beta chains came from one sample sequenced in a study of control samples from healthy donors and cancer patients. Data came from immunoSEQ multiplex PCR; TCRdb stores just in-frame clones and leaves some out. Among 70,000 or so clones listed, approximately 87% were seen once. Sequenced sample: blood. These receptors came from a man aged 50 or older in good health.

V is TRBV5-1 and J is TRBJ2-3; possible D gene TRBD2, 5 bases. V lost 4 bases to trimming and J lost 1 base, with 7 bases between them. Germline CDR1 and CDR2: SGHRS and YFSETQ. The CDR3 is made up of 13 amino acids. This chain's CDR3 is CASSSGRTDTQYF. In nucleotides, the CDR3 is TGCGCCAGCAGCAGCGGTCGCACAGATACGCAGTATTTT.

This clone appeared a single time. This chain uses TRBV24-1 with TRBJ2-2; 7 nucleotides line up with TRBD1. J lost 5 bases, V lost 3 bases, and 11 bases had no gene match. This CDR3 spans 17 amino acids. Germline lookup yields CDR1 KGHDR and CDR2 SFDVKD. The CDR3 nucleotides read TGTGCCACCAGTGATCCTGACAGGGAATATAGGACCGGGGAGCTGTTTTTT. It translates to CATSDPDREYRTGELFF.

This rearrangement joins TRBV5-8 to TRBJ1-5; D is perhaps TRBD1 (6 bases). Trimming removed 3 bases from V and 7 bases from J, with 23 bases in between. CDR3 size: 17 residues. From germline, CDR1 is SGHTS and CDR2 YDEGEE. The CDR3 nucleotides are TGTGCCAGCAGCTATGAGACCGGGACACGGTACCGGCAGCCCCAGCATTTT. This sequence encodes CASSYETGTRYRQPQHF.

The CDR3 DNA reads as TGTGCCAGCAGCTTAAATAGGGGGCCCGGCACAGATACGCAGTATTTT. This gives the protein CASSLNRGPGTDTQYF. The chain couples TRBV7-3 to TRBJ2-3, with 7 bases identical to TRBD1. Germline CDR1 is SGHTA and CDR2 is FQGTGA. The length of the CDR3 is 16 residues. V dropped 1 base and J dropped 1; count of bases not matched to a gene: 5.

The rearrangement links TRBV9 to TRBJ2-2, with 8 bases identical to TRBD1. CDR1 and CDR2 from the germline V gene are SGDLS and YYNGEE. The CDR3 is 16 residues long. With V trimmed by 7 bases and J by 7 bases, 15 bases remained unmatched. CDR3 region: CASDPDREASVGELFF. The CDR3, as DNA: TGTGCCAGCGACCCGGACAGGGAAGCGTCGGTCGGGGAGCTGTTTTTT. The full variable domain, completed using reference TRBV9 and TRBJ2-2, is DSGVTQTPKHLITATGQRVTLRCSPRSGDLSVYWYQQSLDQGLQFLIQYYNGEERAKGNILERFSAQQFPDLHSELNLSSLELGDSALYFCASDPDREASVGELFFGEGSRLTVL.

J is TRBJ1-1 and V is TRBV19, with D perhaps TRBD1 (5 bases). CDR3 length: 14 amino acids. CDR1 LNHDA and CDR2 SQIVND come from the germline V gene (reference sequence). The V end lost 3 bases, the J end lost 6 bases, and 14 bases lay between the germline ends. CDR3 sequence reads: CASSIAGSRAEAFF. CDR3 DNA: TGTGCCAGTAGTATTGCAGGGAGTAGGGCTGAAGCTTTCTTT.

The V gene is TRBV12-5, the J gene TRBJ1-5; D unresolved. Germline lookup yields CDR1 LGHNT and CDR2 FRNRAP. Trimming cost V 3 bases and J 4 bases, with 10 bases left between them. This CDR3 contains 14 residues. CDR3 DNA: TGTGCTAGTGGTTTTGGAGCAAATAATCAGCCCCAGCATTTT. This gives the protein CASGFGANNQPQHF.

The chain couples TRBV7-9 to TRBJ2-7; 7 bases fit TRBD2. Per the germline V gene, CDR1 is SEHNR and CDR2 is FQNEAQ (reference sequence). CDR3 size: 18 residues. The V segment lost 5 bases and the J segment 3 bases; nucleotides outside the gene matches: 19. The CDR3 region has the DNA TGTGCCAGCAGCCATCCCTTGGCTAGCGGCACTGGAGGCTACGAGCAGTACTTC. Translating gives CASSHPLASGTGGYEQYF.

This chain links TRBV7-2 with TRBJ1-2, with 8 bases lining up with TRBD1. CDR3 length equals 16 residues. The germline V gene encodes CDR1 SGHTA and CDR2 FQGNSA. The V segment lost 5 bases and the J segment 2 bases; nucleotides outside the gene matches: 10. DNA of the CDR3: TGTGCCAGCAGCCCCGACAGGGGACGCCGGAACTATGGCTACACCTTC. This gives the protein CASSPDRGRRNYGYTF.

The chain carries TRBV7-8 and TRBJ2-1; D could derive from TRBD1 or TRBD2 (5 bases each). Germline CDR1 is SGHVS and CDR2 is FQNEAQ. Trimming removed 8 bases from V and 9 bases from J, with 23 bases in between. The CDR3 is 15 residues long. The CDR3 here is CASRTVGVQQGEQFF. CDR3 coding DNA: TGTGCCAGCCGAACTGTGGGAGTCCAGCAGGGTGAGCAGTTCTTC. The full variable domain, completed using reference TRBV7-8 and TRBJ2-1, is GAGVSQSPRYKVAKRGQDVALRCDPISGHVSLFWYQQALGQGPEFLTYFQNEAQLDKSGLPSDRFFAERPEGSVSTLKIQRTQQEDSAVYLCASRTVGVQQGEQFFGPGTRLTVL.

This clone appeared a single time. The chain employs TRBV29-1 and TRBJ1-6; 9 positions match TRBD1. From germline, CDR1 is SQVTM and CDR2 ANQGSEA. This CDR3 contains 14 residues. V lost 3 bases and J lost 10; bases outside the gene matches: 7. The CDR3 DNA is TGCAGCGTTGATCTCGGGACAGGGCACTCACCCCTCCACTTT. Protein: CSVDLGTGHSPLHF.

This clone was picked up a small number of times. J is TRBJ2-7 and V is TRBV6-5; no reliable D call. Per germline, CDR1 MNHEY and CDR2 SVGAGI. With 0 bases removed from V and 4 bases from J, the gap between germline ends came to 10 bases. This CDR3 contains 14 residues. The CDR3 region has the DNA TGTGCCAGCAGTTACTCGAAGTCCGGTTACGAGCAGTACTTC. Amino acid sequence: CASSYSKSGYEQYF.

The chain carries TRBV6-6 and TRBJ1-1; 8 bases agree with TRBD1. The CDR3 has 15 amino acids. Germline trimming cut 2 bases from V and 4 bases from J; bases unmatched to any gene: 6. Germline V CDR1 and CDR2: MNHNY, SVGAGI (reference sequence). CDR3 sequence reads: CASSYPGQGTTEAFF. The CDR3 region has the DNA TGTGCCAGCAGTTACCCTGGACAGGGAACCACTGAAGCTTTCTTT.

The CDR3 DNA sequence: TGTGCCAGCAGCCAATATTGGACTAGCGGCCAAGAGACCCAGTACTTC. As protein: CASSQYWTSGQETQYF. The V and J genes are TRBV14 and TRBJ2-5; TRBD2 aligns across 10 bases. In germline, CDR1 is SGHDN, CDR2 FVKESK. Trimming at V came to 2 bases and at J to 1 base, leaving 4 bases not matched to a gene. The CDR3 contains 16 residues.

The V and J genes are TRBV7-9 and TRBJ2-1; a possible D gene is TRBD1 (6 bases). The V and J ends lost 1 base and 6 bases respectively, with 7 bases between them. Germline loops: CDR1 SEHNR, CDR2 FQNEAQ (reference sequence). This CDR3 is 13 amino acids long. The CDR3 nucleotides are TGTGCCAGCAGCTTAGGGACAGTCAATGAGCAGTTCTTC. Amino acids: CASSLGTVNEQFF.

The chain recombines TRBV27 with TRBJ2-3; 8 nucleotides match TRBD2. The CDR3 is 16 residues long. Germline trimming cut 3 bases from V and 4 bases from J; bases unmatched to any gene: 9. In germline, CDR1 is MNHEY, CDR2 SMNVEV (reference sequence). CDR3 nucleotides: TGTGCCAGCAGTTTTGGGTTAGCGGGACTGTCAGATACGCAGTATTTT. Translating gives CASSFGLAGLSDTQYF.

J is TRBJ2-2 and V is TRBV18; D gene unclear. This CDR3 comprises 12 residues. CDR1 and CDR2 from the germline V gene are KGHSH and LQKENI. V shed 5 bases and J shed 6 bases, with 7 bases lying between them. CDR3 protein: CASSIDSGELFF. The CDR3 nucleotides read TGTGCCAGCTCAATTGACTCCGGGGAGCTGTTTTTT.

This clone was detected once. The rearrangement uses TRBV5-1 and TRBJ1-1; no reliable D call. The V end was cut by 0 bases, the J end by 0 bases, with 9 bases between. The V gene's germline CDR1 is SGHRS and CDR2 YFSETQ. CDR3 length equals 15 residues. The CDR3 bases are TGCGCCAGCAGCTTGGACCAGCGTTTGAACACTGAAGCTTTCTTT. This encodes CASSLDQRLNTEAFF.

Written as DNA, the CDR3 is TGTGCCTGGAGCCCTGTGGGGTCGCCTTCTATGCTCGTCCCTCGGTACTTC. It encodes CAWSPVGSPSMLVPRYF. This chain links TRBV30 with TRBJ2-7, with no clear D. The CDR3 contains 17 residues. Between the trimmed V and J ends, which lost 3 bases and 12 bases, there was a span of 33 bases. Per the germline V gene, CDR1 is GTSNPN and CDR2 is SVGIG (reference sequence).

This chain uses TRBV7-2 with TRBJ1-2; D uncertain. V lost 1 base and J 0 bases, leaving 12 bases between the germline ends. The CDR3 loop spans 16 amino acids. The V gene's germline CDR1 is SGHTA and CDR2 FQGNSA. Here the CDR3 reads CASSLDSGRTNYGYTF. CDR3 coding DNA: TGTGCCAGCAGCTTAGATAGCGGGCGTACTAACTATGGCTACACCTTC.

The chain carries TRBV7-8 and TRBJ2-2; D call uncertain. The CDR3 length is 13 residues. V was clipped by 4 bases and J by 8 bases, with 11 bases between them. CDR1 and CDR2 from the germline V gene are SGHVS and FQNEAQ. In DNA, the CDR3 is TGTGCCAGCAGCTCGGGTATGCTGGGGGAGCTGTTTTTT. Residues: CASSSGMLGELFF.

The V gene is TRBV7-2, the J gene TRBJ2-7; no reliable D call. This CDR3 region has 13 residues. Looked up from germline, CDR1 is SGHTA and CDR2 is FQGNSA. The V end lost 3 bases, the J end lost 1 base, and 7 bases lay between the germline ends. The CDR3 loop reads CASSLPNSYEQYF. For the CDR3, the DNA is TGTGCCAGCAGCTTGCCCAATTCCTACGAGCAGTACTTC.